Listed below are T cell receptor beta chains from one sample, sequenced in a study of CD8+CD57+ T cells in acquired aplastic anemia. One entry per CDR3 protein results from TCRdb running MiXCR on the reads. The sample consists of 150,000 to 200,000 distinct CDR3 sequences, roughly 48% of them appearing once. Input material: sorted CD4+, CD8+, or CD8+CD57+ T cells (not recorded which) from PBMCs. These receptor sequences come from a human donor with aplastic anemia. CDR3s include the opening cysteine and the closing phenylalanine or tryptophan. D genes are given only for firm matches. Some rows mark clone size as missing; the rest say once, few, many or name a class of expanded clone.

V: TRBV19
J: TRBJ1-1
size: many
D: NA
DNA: TGTGCCAGTAGTATAGGTGTAGGGTACAACACTGAAGCTTTCTTT
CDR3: CASSIGVGYNTEAFF

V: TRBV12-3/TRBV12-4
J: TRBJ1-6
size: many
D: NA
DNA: TGTGCCAGCAGGTCGGGACGGTCGGATTCACCCCTCCACTTT
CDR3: CASRSGRSDSPLHF

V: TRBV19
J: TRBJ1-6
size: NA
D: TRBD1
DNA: TGTGCCAGTAGTATCACAGGGGGGGGTTCACCCCTCCACTTT
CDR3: CASSITGGGSPLHF

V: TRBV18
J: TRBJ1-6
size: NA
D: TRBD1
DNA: TGTGCCAGCTCACCAGACAGGGTGAATTCACCCCTCCACTTT
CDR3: CASSPDRVNSPLHF

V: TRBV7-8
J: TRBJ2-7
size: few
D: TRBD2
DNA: TGTGCCAGCAGCTTAGCGAGTCTAGCGGGGGGCTACGAGCAGTACTTC
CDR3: CASSLASLAGGYEQYF

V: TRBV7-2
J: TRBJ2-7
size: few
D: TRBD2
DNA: TGTGCCAGCAGCCTGACGGGGGGAACCTACGAGCAGTACTTC
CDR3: CASSLTGGTYEQYF

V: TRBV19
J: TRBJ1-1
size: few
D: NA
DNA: TGTGCCAGTAGTATCGGCCCGAACACTGAAGCTTTCTTT
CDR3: CASSIGPNTEAFF

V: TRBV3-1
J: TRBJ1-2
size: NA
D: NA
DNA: TGTGCCAGCAGCCAAGAAGGTAATAACTATGGCTACACCTTC
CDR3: CASSQEGNNYGYTF

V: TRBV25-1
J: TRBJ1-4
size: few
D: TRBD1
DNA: TGTGCCAGCGGAGAGAAACAGGGGTGGACTAATGAAAAACTGTTTTTT
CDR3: CASGEKQGWTNEKLFF

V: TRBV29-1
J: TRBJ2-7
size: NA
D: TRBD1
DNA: TGCAGCAGCCCCGGACAGGGAGGCTACGAGCAGTACTTC
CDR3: CSSPGQGGYEQYF

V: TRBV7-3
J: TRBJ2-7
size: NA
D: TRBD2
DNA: TGTGCCAGCAGCTCATTAGCGGGAGAGGGCGAGCAGTACTTC
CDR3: CASSSLAGEGEQYF

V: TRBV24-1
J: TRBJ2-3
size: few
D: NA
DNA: TGTGCCACCAGTGACCCTCCTAGCGGAGGGGGTACAGATACGCAGTATTTT
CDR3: CATSDPPSGGGTDTQYF

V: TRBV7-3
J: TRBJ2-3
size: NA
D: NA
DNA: TGTGCCAGCAGCCTCAGGGGGGGGCCCACAGATACGCAGTATTTT
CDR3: CASSLRGGPTDTQYF

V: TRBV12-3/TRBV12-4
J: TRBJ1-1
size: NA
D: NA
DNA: TGTGCCAGCAGTTTAATGGTGGGCACTGAAGCTTTCTTT
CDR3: CASSLMVGTEAFF

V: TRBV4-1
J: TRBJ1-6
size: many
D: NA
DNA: TGCGCCAGCAGCCTACAGGGACGGATTTCACCCCTCCACTTT
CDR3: CASSLQGRISPLHF

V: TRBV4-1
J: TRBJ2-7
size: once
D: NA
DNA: TGCGCCAGCAGCCCTATGACGGGGGAGCAGTACTTC
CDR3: CASSPMTGEQYF

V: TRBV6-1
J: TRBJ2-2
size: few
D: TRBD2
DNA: TGTGCCAGCAGAGCACTAGCGGGGGTAACGAACACCGGGGAGCTGTTTTTT
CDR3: CASRALAGVTNTGELFF

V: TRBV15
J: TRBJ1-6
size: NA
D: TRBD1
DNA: TGTGCCACCAGCAGACACAGGGGCTCACCCCTCCACTTT
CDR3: CATSRHRGSPLHF

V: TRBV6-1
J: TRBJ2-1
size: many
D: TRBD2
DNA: TGTGCCAGCTCGGGGGGACTAGCAAACAATGAGCAGTTCTTC
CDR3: CASSGGLANNEQFF

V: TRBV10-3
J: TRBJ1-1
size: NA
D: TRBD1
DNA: TGTGCCATCAGTGATATAGAGGGGGGGACAGGGTCCACTGAAGCTTTCTTT
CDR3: CAISDIEGGTGSTEAFF

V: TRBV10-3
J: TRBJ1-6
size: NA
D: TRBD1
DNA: TGTGCCATCAGTGCCACCGACAGGGGGCATCCCCTCCACTTT
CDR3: CAISATDRGHPLHF

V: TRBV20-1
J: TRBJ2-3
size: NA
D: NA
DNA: TGCAGTGCGCACGACGCGAGGAGCACAGATACGCAGTATTTT
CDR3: CSAHDARSTDTQYF

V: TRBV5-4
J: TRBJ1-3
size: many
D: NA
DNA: TGTGCCAGCAGCTTGCAGGGCAGGGTGAGCTCTGGAAACACCATATATTTT
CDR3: CASSLQGRVSSGNTIYF

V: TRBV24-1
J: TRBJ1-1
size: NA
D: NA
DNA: TGTGCCACCAGTTGGGGCCTGAACACTGAAGCTTTCTTT
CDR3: CATSWGLNTEAFF

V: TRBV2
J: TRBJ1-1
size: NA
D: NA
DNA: TGTGCCAGCCACAACAGGGAAGAGGCTTTCTTT
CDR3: CASHNREEAFF

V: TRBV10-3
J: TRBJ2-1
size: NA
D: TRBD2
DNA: TGTGCCGCCACAGGCTCGGGAGGGTACAATGAGCAGTTCTTC
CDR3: CAATGSGGYNEQFF

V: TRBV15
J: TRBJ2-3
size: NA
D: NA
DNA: TGTGCCACCAGCAGAGAAGGTTCTAGCACAGATACGCAGTATTTT
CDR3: CATSREGSSTDTQYF

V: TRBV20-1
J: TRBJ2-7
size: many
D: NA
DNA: TGCAGTGCTAGAGAGGGGGGCGGTGTGGGCGAGCAGTACTTC
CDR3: CSAREGGGVGEQYF

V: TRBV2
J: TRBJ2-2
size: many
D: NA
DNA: TGTGCCAGCAGTGTGAACACGCACACCGGGGAGCTGTTTTTT
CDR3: CASSVNTHTGELFF

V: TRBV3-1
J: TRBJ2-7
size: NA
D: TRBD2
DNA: TGTGCCAGCAGCCGGTTAGCGGGGGGCGAGCAGTACTTC
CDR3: CASSRLAGGEQYF

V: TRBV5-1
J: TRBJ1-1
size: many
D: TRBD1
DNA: TGCGCCAGCAGCCCGACCGGGACAGGGGTAGGTGAAGCTTTCTTT
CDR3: CASSPTGTGVGEAFF

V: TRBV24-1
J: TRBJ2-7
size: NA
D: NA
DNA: TGTGCCACCAGTGATTTGGGCGGCAGTGAGCAGTACTTC
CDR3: CATSDLGGSEQYF

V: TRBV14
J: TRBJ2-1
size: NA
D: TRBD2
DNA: TGTGCCAGCGGACTAGCGGGAGGGCCTTGGAATGAGCAGTTCTTC
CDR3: CASGLAGGPWNEQFF

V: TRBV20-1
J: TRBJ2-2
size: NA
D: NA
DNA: TGCAGTGCGGTCCCGAACACCGGGGAGCTGTTTTTT
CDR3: CSAVPNTGELFF

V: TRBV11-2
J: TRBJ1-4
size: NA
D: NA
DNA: TGTGCCAGCCCCCTTAAGTCCCGCAGGGGTCGAGAAAAACTGTTTTTT
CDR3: CASPLKSRRGREKLFF

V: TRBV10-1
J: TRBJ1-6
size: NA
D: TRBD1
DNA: TGCGCCAGCAGCCATGGACAGGGGGATAATTCACCCCTCCACTTT
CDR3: CASSHGQGDNSPLHF

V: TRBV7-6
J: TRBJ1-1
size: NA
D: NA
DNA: TGTGCCAGCAGCTTATGGCAGGTGCCGAACACTGAAGCTTTCTTT
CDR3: CASSLWQVPNTEAFF

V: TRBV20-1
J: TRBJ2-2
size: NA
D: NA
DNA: TGCAGTGCTAGAGTCCCGGGAAACAGGTCTTGGACCGGGGAGCTGTTTTTT
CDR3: CSARVPGNRSWTGELFF

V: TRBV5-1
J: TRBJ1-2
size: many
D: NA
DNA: TGCGCCAGCAGCTTGGGAGAGGGGGATGGCTACACCTTC
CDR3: CASSLGEGDGYTF

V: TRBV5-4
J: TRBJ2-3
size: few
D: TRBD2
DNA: TGTGCCAGCAGCTTGGGTAGCGGGGGGGCCGGAACAGATACGCAGTATTTT
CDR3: CASSLGSGGAGTDTQYF

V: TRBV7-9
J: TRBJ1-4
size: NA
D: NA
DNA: TGTGCCAGCAGACAAAGCGGGACAATGGTTGAAAAACTGTTTTTT
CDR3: CASRQSGTMVEKLFF

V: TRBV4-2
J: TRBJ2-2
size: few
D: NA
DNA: TGTGCCAGCAGCCCTGAGGGGGGGGCGAACACCGGGGAGCTGTTTTTT
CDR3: CASSPEGGANTGELFF

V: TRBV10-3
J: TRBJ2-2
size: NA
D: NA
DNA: TGTGCGGCCGCAAACACCGGGGAGCTGTTTTTT
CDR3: CAAANTGELFF

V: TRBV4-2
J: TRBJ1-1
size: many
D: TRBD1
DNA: TGTGCCAGCAGCCGACAGGGTTCGGCGTCGAACACTGAAGCTTTCTTT
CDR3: CASSRQGSASNTEAFF

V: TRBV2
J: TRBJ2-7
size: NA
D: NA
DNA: TGTGCCAGCAGCGCGATTTCTCCGGCGTACTTC
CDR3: CASSAISPAYF

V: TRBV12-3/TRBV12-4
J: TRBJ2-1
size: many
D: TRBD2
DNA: TGTGCCAGCACCTTGAGGGCTAGCGGGGGGGCCAGTGAGCAGTTCTTC
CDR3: CASTLRASGGASEQFF